These 3 T cell receptor beta chains were all obtained from the same sample, sequenced in a study of blood T cells in healthy people across ages. Combining a sample-barcoded 5' primer with a J-beta primer mix, a second PCR ran for roughly 6 to 11 cycles. TCRdb fed the 5' RACE reads into MiXCR, producing one record per CDR3 protein. Of hundreds of thousands of distinct CDR3 sequences listed, 58% are singletons. Sequenced sample: blood. Source of these receptors: a man under 40 in good health.

This clonotype was found a few times. The chain carries TRBV29-1 and TRBJ2-1, with D perhaps TRBD1 (6 bases). Per germline, CDR1 SQVTM and CDR2 ANQGSEA. There are 11 residues in the CDR3. Deletions cut 7 bases from V and 7 bases from J, with 11 bases between. CDR3 in amino acids: CSGGQGNEQFF. The CDR3 DNA is TGCAGCGGGGGGCAGGGAAATGAGCAGTTCTTC.

This chain connects TRBV4-2 to TRBJ2-5; TRBD2 agrees at 8 bases. V shed 1 base and J 2 bases; nucleotides not matched to a gene: 12. Germline CDR1 LGHNA, CDR2 YNFKEQ. CDR3 length: 18 amino acids. The CDR3 region is CASSQVGGAAGGQETQYF. CDR3 sequence (DNA): TGTGCCAGCAGCCAAGTCGGTGGGGCGGCGGGGGGACAAGAGACCCAGTACTTC.

Ten or more counts support this clonotype. The CDR3 loop reads CSARDRLAWGAQYF. Here the CDR3 DNA reads TGCAGTGCTAGAGATCGGCTAGCTTGGGGGGCCCAGTACTTC. The V and J genes are TRBV20-1 and TRBJ2-5; TRBD2 is a possible D gene (6 bases). V was shortened by 0 bases and J by 9 bases, with 17 bases between the two germline ends. Per germline, CDR1 DFQATT and CDR2 SNEGSKA (reference sequence). The CDR3 loop spans 14 amino acids.